This is a list of T cell receptor beta chains from one sample in a study of long-term antiretroviral therapy in people with HIV. TCRdb's copy holds only in-frame clones and misses some; the assay was immunoSEQ multiplex PCR. The sample yields around 23,000 clones, over 65% seen once. This material consisted of unsorted PBMCs, taken 4.4 years after starting antiretroviral therapy. Receptors originate from a man younger than 45 with HIV. CDR3s include the opening cysteine and the closing phenylalanine or tryptophan. Fields, in order: V gene, J gene, CDR3 protein.

>TRBV7-2|TRBJ1-1
CASSLRWHTLNTEAFF
>TRBV5-1|TRBJ2-7
CASGGRGTTSYEQYF
>TRBV10-3|TRBJ2-7
CATRGGRSSYEQYF
>TRBV9|TRBJ1-2
CASSSVQGDGYTF
>TRBV5-1|TRBJ1-2
CASSLDLRNGYTF
>TRBV28|TRBJ1-1
CASSFSSGTGDTEAFF
>TRBV4-1|TRBJ1-1
CASSPRGLRTEAFF
>TRBV7-6|TRBJ2-7
CASSLARDYEQYF
>TRBV9|TRBJ2-5
CASSVDGTRQETQYF
>TRBV11-2|TRBJ1-2
CASSSRAGIYGYTF
>TRBV7-9|TRBJ2-5
CASSKGSGMLLQKETQYF
>TRBV5-4|TRBJ1-2
CASSLGTIYGYTF
>TRBV5-1|TRBJ2-1
CASSYRERSNEQFF
>TRBV7-2|TRBJ1-5
CASSLAGGNQPQHF
>TRBV5-1|TRBJ1-2
CASSLIWSDYGYTF
>TRBV23-1|TRBJ1-2
CASSQGKGGVCGYTF
>TRBV5-1|TRBJ1-4
CASSYQGNNEKLFF
>TRBV28|TRBJ2-7
CASSLRPGQGVYEQYF
>TRBV5-5|TRBJ2-3
CASSLQGRDTQYF
>TRBV29-1|TRBJ2-3
CSARSDTDTQYF
>TRBV19|TRBJ2-1
CASSVPVGSGRVTYNEQFF
>TRBV5-6|TRBJ1-2
CASSLDRVNYGYTF
>TRBV19|TRBJ2-1
CASRTSSGRSYNEQFF